The 12 T cell receptor beta chains given below trace back to one sample, sequenced in a study of blood T cell repertoires in COVID-19. Clones were read by immunoSEQ multiplex PCR, and TCRdb kept only the in-frame ones, dropping some. This sample has around 100,000 clones, with 85% found just once. Material: peripheral blood. These receptors were taken from a man in his forties or fifties with active or convalescent COVID-19.

Comment on this clone: One end of the junction varies from germline; a read error may be responsible. The chain recombines TRBV5-4 with TRBJ1-1, with D perhaps TRBD1 (6 bases). CDR1 is SGHNT and CDR2 is YYREEE in the germline V gene (reference sequence). The CDR3 is made up of 15 amino acids. CDR3 sequence: CASRYQQGGNAEAFF. CDR3 DNA: TGTGCCAGCAGGTACCAACAGGGTGGGAACGCTGAAGCTTTCTTT.

V and J are TRBV7-2 and TRBJ1-5; no firm D call. The V gene's germline CDR1 is SGHTA and CDR2 FQGNSA. This CDR3 is 14 amino acids long. V dropped 3 bases and J dropped 3 bases, with 9 bases sitting between them. CDR3 nucleotides: TGTGCCAGCAGCTTTGGGCAGGTCAATCAGCCCCAGCATTTT. Translated, it gives CASSFGQVNQPQHF. The entire variable domain, with the rest obtained from reference TRBV7-2 and TRBJ1-5, is as follows: GAGVSQSPSNKVTEKGKDVELRCDPISGHTALYWYRQSLGQGLEFLIYFQGNSAPDKSGLPSDRFSAERTGGSVSTLTIQRTQQEDSAVYLCASSFGQVNQPQHFGDGTRLSIL.

This chain connects TRBV12-3 or TRBV12-4 to TRBJ2-7, with D perhaps matching TRBD2 (5 bases). The CDR3 is 11 amino acids. Trimming removed 6 bases from V and 6 bases from J, with 9 bases in between. The CDR3, as DNA: TGTGCCAGCAGCCCGGGGTTCGAGCAGTACTTC. As protein: CASSPGFEQYF.

The rearrangement joins TRBV29-1 to TRBJ2-5; 11 nucleotides align to TRBD2. The trim removed 7 bases at V and 3 bases at J, leaving 4 bases unmatched. CDR1 is SQVTM, CDR2 ANQGSEA, per germline. This CDR3 has 13 residues. In nucleotides, the CDR3 is TGCAGCGGGGAACTAGCGGGAGAAGAGACCCAGTACTTC. Translating it yields CSGELAGEETQYF. The full variable domain, rest sourced from reference TRBV29-1 and TRBJ2-5, is SAVISQKPSRDICQRGTSLTIQCQVDSQVTMMFWYRQQPGQSLTLIATANQGSEATYESGFVIDKFPISRPNLTFSTLTVSNMSPEDSSIYLCSGELAGEETQYFGPGTRLLVL.

The V call is TRBV29-1, the J call TRBJ2-7, with D perhaps TRBD1 (6 bases). Trimming left V 7 bases short and J 5 bases short, with 15 bases between. The CDR3 sequence is 12 residues long. Germline values: CDR1 SQVTM, CDR2 ANQGSEA. DNA of the CDR3: TGCAGCGAGCGGACAGCTTCTAACGAGCAGTACTTC. It yields the protein CSERTASNEQYF.

The rearrangement joins TRBV9 to TRBJ2-1, with a possible D match to TRBD2 (5 bases). Trimming took off 1 base at V and 1 base at J, with 15 bases between the two ends. Per the germline V gene, CDR1 is SGDLS and CDR2 is YYNGEE. The CDR3 has 17 residues. The CDR3 DNA reads as TGTGCCAGCAGCGTAAAGGCCCGGACTGTTTCCTACAATGAGCAGTTCTTC. This codes for CASSVKARTVSYNEQFF.

This chain joins TRBV4-2 and TRBJ2-3; TRBD2 is a possible D gene (6 bases). Per germline, CDR1 LGHNA and CDR2 YNFKEQ. V gave up 1 base and J gave up 1 base, with 12 bases separating them. The CDR3 extends over 16 amino acids. Written as DNA, the CDR3 is TGTGCCAGCAGCCAAGTGTCCGGGAGTGGCACAGATACGCAGTATTTT. Amino acid sequence: CASSQVSGSGTDTQYF.

The J gene is TRBJ2-3, the V gene TRBV11-3; D is perhaps TRBD1 (5 bases). The V gene lost 3 bases and the J gene lost 7 bases, with 11 bases spanning the gap. This CDR3 is 13 amino acids long. CDR1 and CDR2 (germline): SGHNT, YENEEA. The CDR3 region is CASSLEGVNTQYF. The CDR3 region has the DNA TGTGCCAGCAGCTTGGAAGGGGTTAATACGCAGTATTTT.

The chain links TRBV29-1 to TRBJ1-2; 9 nucleotides agree with TRBD1. The CDR3 spans 15 residues. Trimming removed 5 bases from V and 7 bases from J; junction bases left unmatched: 14. Germline-derived CDR1 and CDR2 are SQVTM and ANQGSEA. The CDR3 DNA reads as TGCAGCGTTCCGCAGGGACAGGGAACCCAGGGTGGCTACACCTTC. Translating gives CSVPQGQGTQGGYTF.

J is TRBJ2-7 and V is TRBV5-1, with D maybe TRBD1 (6 bases). Trimming pared 2 bases from V and 5 bases from J, leaving 20 bases between. Looked up from germline, CDR1 is SGHRS and CDR2 is YFSETQ. The CDR3 contains 16 residues. The CDR3 nucleotides are TGCGCCAGCAGCTTTACAGGGATTCAGCTTTTGGACGAGCAGTACTTC. As protein: CASSFTGIQLLDEQYF.

The J gene is TRBJ2-1, the V gene TRBV29-1; 12 bases agree with TRBD2. CDR1 SQVTM and CDR2 ANQGSEA come from the germline V gene. V lost 6 bases and J lost 2; bases outside the gene matches: 8. The CDR3 runs to 16 residues. The CDR3 DNA follows: TGCAGCGTCGGGCTAGCGGGAGGGAAAGCCTACAATGAGCAGTTCTTC. Encoded protein: CSVGLAGGKAYNEQFF.

The chain links TRBV10-3 to TRBJ1-3, with 7 bases aligning to TRBD1. CDR3 length: 14 residues. Germline V lookup: CDR1 ENHRY, CDR2 SYGVKD. V was clipped by 10 bases and J by 0 bases; unmatched bases: 6. The CDR3 protein is CATATGTSGNTIYF. CDR3 bases: TGTGCCACAGCGACAGGGACCTCTGGAAACACCATATATTTT.